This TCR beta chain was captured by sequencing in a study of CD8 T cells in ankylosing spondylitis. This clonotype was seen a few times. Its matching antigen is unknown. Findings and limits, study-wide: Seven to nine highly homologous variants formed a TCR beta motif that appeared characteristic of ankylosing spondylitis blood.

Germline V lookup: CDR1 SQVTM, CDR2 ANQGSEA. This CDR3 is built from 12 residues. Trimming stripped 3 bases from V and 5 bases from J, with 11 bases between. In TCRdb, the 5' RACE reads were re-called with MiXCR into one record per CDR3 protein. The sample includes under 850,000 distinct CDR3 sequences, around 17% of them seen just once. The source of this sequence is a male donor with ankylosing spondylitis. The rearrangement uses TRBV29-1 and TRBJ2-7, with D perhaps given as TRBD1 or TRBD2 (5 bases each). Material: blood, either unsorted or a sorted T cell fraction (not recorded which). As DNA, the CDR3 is TGCAGCGTTGATGAGGGGATCCACGAGCAGTACTTC. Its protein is CSVDEGIHEQYF.